The entry that follows covers one T cell receptor beta chain sequence. Its specificity is unknown. This table comes from immunoSEQ multiplex PCR, and its TCRdb copy is limited to in-frame clones, with some not included. Of over 45,000 clones in the sample, almost 95% were seen once. The source of the sample is a study of a mutant IDH1 vaccine in newly diagnosed glioma. Study context: Once 4-6 weeks had passed after radiotherapy alone, vaccination started, or it started with temozolomide cycles. Weeks 35 and 47 hosted visits V12 and V13, respectively.

Germline CDR1 and CDR2: SGHRS and YFSETQ. V was trimmed by 0 bases and J by 7 bases, leaving 7 bases between them. This CDR3 is built from 12 residues. The time point was: week 35, safety follow-up. In the vaccine, a single dose held 300 ug of the mutant IDH1 20-mer peptide, along with topical imiquimod. Sequenced here: PBMCs, sampled from a glioma patient whose treatment included an IDH1 peptide vaccine. This clonotype was obtained from a man in his fifties with glioma. The chain uses TRBV5-1 and TRBJ1-1; weak D call: TRBD1 (6 bases). CDR3 coding DNA: TGCGCCAGCAGCTTGGACAGGGATGAAGCTTTCTTT. This translates into CASSLDRDEAFF.